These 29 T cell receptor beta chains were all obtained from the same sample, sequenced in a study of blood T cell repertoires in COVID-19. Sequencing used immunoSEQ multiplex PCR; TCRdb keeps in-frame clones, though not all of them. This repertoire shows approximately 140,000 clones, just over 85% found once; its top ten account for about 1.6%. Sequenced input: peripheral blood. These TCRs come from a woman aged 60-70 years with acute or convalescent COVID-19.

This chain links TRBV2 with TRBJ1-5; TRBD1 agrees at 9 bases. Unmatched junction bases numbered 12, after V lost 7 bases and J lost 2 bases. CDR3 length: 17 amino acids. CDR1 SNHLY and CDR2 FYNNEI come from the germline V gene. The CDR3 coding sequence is TGTGCCAGCACCATTTTAAGGACAGGGGTGGGCAATCAGCCCCAGCATTTT. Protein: CASTILRTGVGNQPQHF.

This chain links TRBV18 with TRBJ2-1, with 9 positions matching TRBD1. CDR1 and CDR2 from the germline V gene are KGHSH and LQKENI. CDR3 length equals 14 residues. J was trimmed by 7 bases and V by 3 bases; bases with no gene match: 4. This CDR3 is CASSPRTGVNEQFF. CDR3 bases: TGTGCCAGCTCACCTCGGACAGGGGTGAATGAGCAGTTCTTC.

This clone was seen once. The CDR3, as DNA: TGTGCCAGCAGCGCCCAAACCAGGAACACTGAAGCTTTCTTT. It codes for CASSAQTRNTEAFF. V and J are TRBV9 and TRBJ1-1; D uncertain. This CDR3 is 14 amino acids long. CDR1 is SGDLS, CDR2 YYNGEE, per germline. Trimming took off 3 bases at V and 1 base at J, with 10 bases between the two ends. Based on the CDR3 plus reference TRBV9 and TRBJ1-1, the full variable domain is DSGVTQTPKHLITATGQRVTLRCSPRSGDLSVYWYQQSLDQGLQFLIQYYNGEERAKGNILERFSAQQFPDLHSELNLSSLELGDSALYFCASSAQTRNTEAFFGQGTRLTVV.

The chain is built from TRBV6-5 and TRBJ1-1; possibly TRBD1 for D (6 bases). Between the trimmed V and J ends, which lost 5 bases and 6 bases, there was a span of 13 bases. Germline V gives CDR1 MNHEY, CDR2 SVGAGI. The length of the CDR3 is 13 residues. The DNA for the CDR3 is TGTGCCAGCAGTCCTAGGGGGGGAGCTGAAGCTTTCTTT. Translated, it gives CASSPRGGAEAFF.

CDR3 in amino acids: CASSSLRGNTEAFF. As DNA, the CDR3 is TGTGCCAGCAGTTCCCTTCGGGGAAACACTGAAGCTTTCTTT. The rearrangement uses TRBV28 and TRBJ1-1; D is unresolved. CDR3 length: 14 residues. The V gene's germline CDR1 is MDHEN and CDR2 SYDVKM. The V end was cut by 4 bases, the J end by 2 bases, with 11 bases between.

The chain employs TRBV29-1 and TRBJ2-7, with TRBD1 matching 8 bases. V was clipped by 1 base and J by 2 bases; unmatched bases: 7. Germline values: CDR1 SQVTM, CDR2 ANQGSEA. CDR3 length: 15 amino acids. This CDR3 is CSVEGGRDRPYEQYF. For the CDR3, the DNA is TGCAGCGTTGAAGGTGGGCGGGACAGGCCCTACGAGCAGTACTTC.

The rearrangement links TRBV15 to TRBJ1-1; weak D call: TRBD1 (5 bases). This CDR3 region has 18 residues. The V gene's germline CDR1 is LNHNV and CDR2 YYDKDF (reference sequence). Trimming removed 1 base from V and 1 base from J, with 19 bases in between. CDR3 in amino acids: CATSRVRPMGGGNTEAFF. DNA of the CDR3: TGTGCCACCAGCAGAGTCCGGCCCATGGGCGGGGGGAACACTGAAGCTTTCTTT.

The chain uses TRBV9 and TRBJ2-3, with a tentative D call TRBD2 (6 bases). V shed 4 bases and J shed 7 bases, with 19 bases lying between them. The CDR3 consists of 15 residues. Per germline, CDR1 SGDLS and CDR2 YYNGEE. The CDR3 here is CASSSAVGSQNTQYF. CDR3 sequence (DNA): TGTGCCAGCAGCTCCGCCGTCGGGAGTCAAAATACGCAGTATTTT.

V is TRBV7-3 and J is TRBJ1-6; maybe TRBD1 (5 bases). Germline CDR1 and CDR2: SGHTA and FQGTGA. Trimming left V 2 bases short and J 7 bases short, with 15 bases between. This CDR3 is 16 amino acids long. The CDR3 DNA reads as TGTGCCAGCAGCTTACGGGAGGACACCCTGAATTCACCCCTCCACTTT. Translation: CASSLREDTLNSPLHF.

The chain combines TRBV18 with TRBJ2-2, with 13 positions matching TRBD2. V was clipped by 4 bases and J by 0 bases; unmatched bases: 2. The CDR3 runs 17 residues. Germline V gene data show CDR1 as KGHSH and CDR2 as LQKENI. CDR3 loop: CASSLGLAGTNTGELFF. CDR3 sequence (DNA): TGTGCCAGCTCACTGGGACTAGCGGGGACGAACACCGGGGAGCTGTTTTTT.

This CDR3 is CASSYAGIAELFF. The CDR3 DNA is TGCGCCAGCAGCTACGCGGGAATAGCGGAACTGTTTTTT. This rearrangement joins TRBV5-1 to TRBJ1-4; D unresolved. From germline, CDR1 is SGHRS and CDR2 YFSETQ. The CDR3 totals 13 residues. With 3 bases removed from V and 12 bases from J, the gap between germline ends came to 15 bases.

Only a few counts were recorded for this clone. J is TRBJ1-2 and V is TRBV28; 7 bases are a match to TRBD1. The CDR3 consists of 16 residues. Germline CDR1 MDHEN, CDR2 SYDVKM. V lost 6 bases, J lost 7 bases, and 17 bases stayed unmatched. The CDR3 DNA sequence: TGTGCCAGCAGCCCACCGGGTGAGGGGGCCCATCCTGGCTACACCTTC. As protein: CASSPPGEGAHPGYTF.

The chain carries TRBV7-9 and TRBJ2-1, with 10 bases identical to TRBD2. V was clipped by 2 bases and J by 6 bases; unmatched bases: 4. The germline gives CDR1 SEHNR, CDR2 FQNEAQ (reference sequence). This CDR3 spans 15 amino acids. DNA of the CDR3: TGTGCCAGCAGCTTAAGCGGGGGGGCAGTCAATGAGCAGTTCTTC. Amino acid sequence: CASSLSGGAVNEQFF.

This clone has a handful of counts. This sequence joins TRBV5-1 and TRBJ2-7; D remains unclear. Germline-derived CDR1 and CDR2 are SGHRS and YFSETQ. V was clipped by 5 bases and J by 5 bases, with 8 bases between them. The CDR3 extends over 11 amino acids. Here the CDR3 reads CASRLSDEQYF. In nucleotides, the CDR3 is TGCGCCAGCAGGTTGAGCGACGAGCAGTACTTC.

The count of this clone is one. As DNA, the CDR3 is TGTGCCAGCAGTTACGCTCAGTCCAATCAGCCCCAGCATTTT. It yields the protein CASSYAQSNQPQHF. The genes are TRBV6-5 and TRBJ1-5; D remains ambiguous. V shed 2 bases and J shed 3 bases, with 8 bases lying between them. The CDR3 is 14 amino acids. In germline, CDR1 is MNHEY, CDR2 SVGAGI.

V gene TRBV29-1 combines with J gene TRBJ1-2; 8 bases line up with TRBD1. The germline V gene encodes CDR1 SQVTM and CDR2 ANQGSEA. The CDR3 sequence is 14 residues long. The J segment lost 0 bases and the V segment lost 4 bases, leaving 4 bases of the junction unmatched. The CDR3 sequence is CSVAQGEANYGYTF. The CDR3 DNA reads TGCAGCGTTGCACAGGGGGAAGCTAACTATGGCTACACCTTC.

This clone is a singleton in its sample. The CDR3 loop reads CASRAGGASYEQYF. The CDR3 nucleotides read TGTGCCAGCAGGGCGGGGGGGGCCTCCTACGAGCAGTACTTC. The chain joins TRBV6-6 to TRBJ2-7; 9 bases fit TRBD2. Germline CDR1 MNHNY, CDR2 SVGAGI (reference sequence). The CDR3 covers 14 residues. V lost 6 bases and J lost 0; bases outside the gene matches: 3.

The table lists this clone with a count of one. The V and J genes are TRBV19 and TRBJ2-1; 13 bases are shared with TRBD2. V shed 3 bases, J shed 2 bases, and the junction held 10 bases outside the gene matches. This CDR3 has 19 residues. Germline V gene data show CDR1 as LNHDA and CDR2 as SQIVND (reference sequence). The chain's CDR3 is CASSIVTSGGASPYNEQFF. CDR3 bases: TGTGCCAGTAGTATTGTCACTAGCGGGGGGGCTAGTCCCTACAATGAGCAGTTCTTC.

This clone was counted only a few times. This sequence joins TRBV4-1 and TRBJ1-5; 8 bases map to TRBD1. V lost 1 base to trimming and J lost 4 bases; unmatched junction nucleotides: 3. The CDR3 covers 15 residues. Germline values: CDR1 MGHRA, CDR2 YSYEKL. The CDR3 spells CASSQGGQGNQPQHF. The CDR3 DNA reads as TGCGCCAGCAGCCAAGGCGGACAGGGTAATCAGCCCCAGCATTTT.

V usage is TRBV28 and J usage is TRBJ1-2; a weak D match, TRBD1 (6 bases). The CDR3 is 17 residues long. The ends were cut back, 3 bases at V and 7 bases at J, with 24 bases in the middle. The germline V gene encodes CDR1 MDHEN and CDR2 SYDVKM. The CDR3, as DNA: TGTGCCAGCAGTTTCCCCGGAGCAGGGGTTAGTTCCCTTGGCTACACCTTC. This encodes CASSFPGAGVSSLGYTF.

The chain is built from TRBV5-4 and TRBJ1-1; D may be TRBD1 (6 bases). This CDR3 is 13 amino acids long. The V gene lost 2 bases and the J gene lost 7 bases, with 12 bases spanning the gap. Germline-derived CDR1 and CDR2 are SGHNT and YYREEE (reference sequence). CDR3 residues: CASSLLDSVEAFF. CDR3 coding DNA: TGTGCCAGCAGCTTACTGGACAGTGTTGAAGCTTTCTTT.

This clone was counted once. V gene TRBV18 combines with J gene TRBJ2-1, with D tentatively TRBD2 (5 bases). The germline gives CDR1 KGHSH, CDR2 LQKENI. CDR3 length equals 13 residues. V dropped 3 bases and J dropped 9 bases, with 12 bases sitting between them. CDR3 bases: TGTGCCAGCTCACCCGGAGCAGAGGGTGAGCAGTTCTTC. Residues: CASSPGAEGEQFF.

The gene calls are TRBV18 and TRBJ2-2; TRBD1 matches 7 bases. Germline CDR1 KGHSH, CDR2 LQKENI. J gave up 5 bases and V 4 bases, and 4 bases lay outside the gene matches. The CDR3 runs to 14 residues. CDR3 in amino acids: CASSQGARTGELFF. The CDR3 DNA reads TGTGCCAGCTCACAGGGGGCGAGAACCGGGGAGCTGTTTTTT.

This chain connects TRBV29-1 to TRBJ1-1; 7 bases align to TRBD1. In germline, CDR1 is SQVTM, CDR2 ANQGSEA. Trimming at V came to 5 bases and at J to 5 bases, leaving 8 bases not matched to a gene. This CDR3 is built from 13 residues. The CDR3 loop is CSVNRGVGTEAFF. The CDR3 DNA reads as TGCAGCGTTAACAGGGGAGTAGGGACTGAAGCTTTCTTT. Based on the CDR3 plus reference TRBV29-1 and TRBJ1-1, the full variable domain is SAVISQKPSRDICQRGTSLTIQCQVDSQVTMMFWYRQQPGQSLTLIATANQGSEATYESGFVIDKFPISRPNLTFSTLTVSNMSPEDSSIYLCSVNRGVGTEAFFGQGTRLTVV.

Here the CDR3 reads CASSTSDRGRSPLHF. Here the CDR3 DNA reads TGTGCCAGCAGTACATCCGACAGGGGGCGCTCACCCCTCCACTTT. The chain joins TRBV6-5 to TRBJ1-6; 10 positions agree with TRBD1. The germline CDR1 and CDR2 sequences are MNHEY and SVGAGI. J was trimmed by 10 bases and V by 5 bases; bases with no gene match: 8. The CDR3 is made up of 15 amino acids.

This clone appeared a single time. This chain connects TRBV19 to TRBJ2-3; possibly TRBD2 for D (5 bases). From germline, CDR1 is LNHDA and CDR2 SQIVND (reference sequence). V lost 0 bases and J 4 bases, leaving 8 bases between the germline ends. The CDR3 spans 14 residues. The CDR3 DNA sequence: TGTGCCAGTAGTATAGATCTAGCAGCAGATACGCAGTATTTT. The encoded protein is CASSIDLAADTQYF.

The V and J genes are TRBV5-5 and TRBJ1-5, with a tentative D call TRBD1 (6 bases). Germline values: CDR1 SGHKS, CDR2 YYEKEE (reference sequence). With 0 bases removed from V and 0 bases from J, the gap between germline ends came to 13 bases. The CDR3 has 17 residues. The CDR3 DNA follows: TGTGCCAGCAGCTTGGGTCAGGGGCAATATAGCAATCAGCCCCAGCATTTT. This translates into CASSLGQGQYSNQPQHF.

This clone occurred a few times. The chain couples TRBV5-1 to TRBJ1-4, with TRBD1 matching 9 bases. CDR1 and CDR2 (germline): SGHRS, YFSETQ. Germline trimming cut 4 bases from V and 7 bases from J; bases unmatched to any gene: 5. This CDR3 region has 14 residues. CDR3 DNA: TGCGCCAGCAGCCCGACAGGGGGAAGTGAAAAACTGTTTTTT. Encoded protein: CASSPTGGSEKLFF.

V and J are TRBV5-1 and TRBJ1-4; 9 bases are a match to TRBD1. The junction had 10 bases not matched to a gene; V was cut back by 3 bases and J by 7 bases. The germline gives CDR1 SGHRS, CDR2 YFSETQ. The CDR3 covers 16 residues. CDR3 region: CASSSVGTGLAEKLFF. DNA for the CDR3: TGCGCCAGCAGCTCGGTGGGGACAGGGTTGGCTGAAAAACTGTTTTTT.